Shown below are 11 T cell receptor beta chains from a single sample sequenced in a study of T cell responses to AZD1222 COVID-19 vaccine. Repertoires were generated with immunoSEQ multiplex PCR, while TCRdb's copy carries only in-frame clones and drops some. The table shows roughly 190,000 clones, with over 80% occurring only once. Sequencing was performed on peripheral blood, taken on day 0 of AZD1222 vaccination. All receptors derive from an adult in good health.

The chain has TRBV27 and TRBJ1-6; 12 bases are shared with TRBD1. Germline trimming cut 5 bases from V and 10 bases from J; bases unmatched to any gene: 9. Germline CDR1 MNHEY, CDR2 SMNVEV (reference sequence). CDR3 length equals 16 residues. In DNA form, the CDR3 reads TGTGCCAGCAGTCCCAATCGGGGACAGGGGGCCTCACCCCTCCACTTT. This sequence encodes CASSPNRGQGASPLHF.

The chain recombines TRBV28 with TRBJ1-1; D unresolved. The CDR3 extends over 16 amino acids. The germline CDR1 and CDR2 sequences are MDHEN and SYDVKM. Trimming left V 5 bases short and J 0 bases short, with 16 bases between. The CDR3 reads CASSRPRVLMNTEAFF. The CDR3 nucleotides read TGTGCCAGCAGTCGTCCAAGAGTCCTCATGAACACTGAAGCTTTCTTT.

The chain has TRBV6-5 and TRBJ2-1, with 8 bases matching TRBD2. Germline values: CDR1 MNHEY, CDR2 SVGAGI. Germline trimming cut 0 bases from V and 9 bases from J; bases unmatched to any gene: 10. The CDR3 spans 16 residues. CDR3 loop: CASSYSTGGSHAEQFF. The CDR3 bases are TGTGCCAGCAGTTACTCGACGGGGGGGTCACACGCTGAGCAGTTCTTC.

This clone was detected only once. The chain uses TRBV4-1 and TRBJ1-3, with D perhaps TRBD1 (6 bases). Trimming removed 4 bases at V and 0 bases at J, with 10 bases between. The CDR3 is made up of 15 amino acids. Germline V lookup: CDR1 MGHRA, CDR2 YSYEKL. The CDR3: CASSLDRSSGNTIYF. CDR3 nucleotide sequence: TGCGCCAGCAGCCTGGACAGAAGCTCTGGAAACACCATATATTTT.

This clone was seen a single time. The V call is TRBV6-4, the J call TRBJ1-6; D possibly corresponds to TRBD1 (6 bases). V dropped 3 bases and J dropped 10 bases, with 10 bases sitting between them. The CDR3 is 13 residues long. Germline-derived CDR1 and CDR2 are MRHNA and SNTAGT. In nucleotides, the CDR3 is TGTGCCAGCAGTGAAAGGGGGGGATCACCCCTCCACTTT. Protein sequence: CASSERGGSPLHF.

J is TRBJ1-3 and V is TRBV12-3 or TRBV12-4; the D gene is possibly TRBD1 (5 bases). The CDR3 has 13 residues. V was pared by 8 bases and J by 0 bases, with 8 bases between. The CDR3 reads CASGQGSGNTIYF. The CDR3 coding sequence is TGTGCCAGCGGGCAGGGCTCTGGAAACACCATATATTTT.

V and J are TRBV5-1 and TRBJ1-1, with TRBD1 identical over 7 bases. With V trimmed by 0 bases and J by 5 bases, 4 bases remained unmatched. CDR3 length: 14 residues. Germline CDR1 SGHRS, CDR2 YFSETQ. DNA of the CDR3: TGCGCCAGCAGCTTGGGACAGGGAGGAACTGAAGCTTTCTTT. Its protein is CASSLGQGGTEAFF.

A word on this clone: The sample holds other DNA sequences that translate to the same CDR3. The chain recombines TRBV12-3 or TRBV12-4 with TRBJ1-2, with 7 bases that match TRBD1. This CDR3 spans 12 amino acids. V lost 6 bases, J lost 5 bases, and 3 bases stayed unmatched. The CDR3 DNA sequence: TGTGCCAGCAGGCAGGGGGATTATGGCTACACCTTC. Its translation: CASRQGDYGYTF.

About this clone: A junction end diverges from the germline sequence, so it may reflect a read error. The V and J genes are TRBV25-1 and TRBJ1-1, with D tentatively TRBD1 (6 bases). There are 13 residues in the CDR3. CDR1 is MGHDK, CDR2 SYGVNS, per germline. CDR3 loop: CASRDRLNTEAFF. For the CDR3, the DNA is TGTGCCAGCCGTGACAGGTTGAACACTGAAGCTTTCTTT.

The V gene is TRBV5-1, the J gene TRBJ1-2, with 10 bases fitting TRBD1. The CDR3 has 15 residues. With 4 bases clipped from V and 5 bases from J, the junction kept 8 bases outside the gene matches. CDR1 and CDR2 from the germline V gene are SGHRS and YFSETQ. The CDR3: CASSPGQGGVYGYTF. The CDR3 region has the DNA TGCGCCAGCAGCCCTGGACAGGGGGGAGTTTATGGCTACACCTTC.

The gene calls are TRBV6-5 and TRBJ1-6, with a possible D match to TRBD1 (6 bases). The V end was cut by 6 bases, the J end by 10 bases, with 16 bases between. Germline lookup yields CDR1 MNHEY and CDR2 SVGAGI. This CDR3 is 14 amino acids long. In DNA, the CDR3 is TGTGCCAGCAGAGGGGGATTGAGAGACTCACCCCTCCACTTT. It yields the protein CASRGGLRDSPLHF.